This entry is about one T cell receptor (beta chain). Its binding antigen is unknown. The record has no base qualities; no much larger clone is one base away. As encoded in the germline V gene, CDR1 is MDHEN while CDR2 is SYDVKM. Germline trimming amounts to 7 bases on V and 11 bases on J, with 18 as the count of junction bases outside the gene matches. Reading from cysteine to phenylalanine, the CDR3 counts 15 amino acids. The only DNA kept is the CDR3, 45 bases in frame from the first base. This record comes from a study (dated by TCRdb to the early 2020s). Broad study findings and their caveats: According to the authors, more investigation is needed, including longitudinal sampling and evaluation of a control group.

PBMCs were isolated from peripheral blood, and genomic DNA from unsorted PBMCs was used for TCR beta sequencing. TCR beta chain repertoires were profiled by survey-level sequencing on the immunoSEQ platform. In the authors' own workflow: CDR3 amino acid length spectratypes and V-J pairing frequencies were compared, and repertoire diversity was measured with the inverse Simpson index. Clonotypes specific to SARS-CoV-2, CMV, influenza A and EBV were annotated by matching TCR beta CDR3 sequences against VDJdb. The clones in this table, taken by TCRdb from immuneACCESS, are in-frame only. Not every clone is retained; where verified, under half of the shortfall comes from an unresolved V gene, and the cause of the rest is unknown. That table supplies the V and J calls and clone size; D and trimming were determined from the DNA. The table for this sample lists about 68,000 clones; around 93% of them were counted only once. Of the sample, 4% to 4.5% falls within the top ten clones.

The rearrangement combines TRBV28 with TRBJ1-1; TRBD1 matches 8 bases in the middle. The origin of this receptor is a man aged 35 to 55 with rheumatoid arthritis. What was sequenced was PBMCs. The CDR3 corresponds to CASILAPGQGNLAFF. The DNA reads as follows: TGTGCCAGCATCCTTGCCCCCGGACAGGGTAATCTGGCTTTCTTT.